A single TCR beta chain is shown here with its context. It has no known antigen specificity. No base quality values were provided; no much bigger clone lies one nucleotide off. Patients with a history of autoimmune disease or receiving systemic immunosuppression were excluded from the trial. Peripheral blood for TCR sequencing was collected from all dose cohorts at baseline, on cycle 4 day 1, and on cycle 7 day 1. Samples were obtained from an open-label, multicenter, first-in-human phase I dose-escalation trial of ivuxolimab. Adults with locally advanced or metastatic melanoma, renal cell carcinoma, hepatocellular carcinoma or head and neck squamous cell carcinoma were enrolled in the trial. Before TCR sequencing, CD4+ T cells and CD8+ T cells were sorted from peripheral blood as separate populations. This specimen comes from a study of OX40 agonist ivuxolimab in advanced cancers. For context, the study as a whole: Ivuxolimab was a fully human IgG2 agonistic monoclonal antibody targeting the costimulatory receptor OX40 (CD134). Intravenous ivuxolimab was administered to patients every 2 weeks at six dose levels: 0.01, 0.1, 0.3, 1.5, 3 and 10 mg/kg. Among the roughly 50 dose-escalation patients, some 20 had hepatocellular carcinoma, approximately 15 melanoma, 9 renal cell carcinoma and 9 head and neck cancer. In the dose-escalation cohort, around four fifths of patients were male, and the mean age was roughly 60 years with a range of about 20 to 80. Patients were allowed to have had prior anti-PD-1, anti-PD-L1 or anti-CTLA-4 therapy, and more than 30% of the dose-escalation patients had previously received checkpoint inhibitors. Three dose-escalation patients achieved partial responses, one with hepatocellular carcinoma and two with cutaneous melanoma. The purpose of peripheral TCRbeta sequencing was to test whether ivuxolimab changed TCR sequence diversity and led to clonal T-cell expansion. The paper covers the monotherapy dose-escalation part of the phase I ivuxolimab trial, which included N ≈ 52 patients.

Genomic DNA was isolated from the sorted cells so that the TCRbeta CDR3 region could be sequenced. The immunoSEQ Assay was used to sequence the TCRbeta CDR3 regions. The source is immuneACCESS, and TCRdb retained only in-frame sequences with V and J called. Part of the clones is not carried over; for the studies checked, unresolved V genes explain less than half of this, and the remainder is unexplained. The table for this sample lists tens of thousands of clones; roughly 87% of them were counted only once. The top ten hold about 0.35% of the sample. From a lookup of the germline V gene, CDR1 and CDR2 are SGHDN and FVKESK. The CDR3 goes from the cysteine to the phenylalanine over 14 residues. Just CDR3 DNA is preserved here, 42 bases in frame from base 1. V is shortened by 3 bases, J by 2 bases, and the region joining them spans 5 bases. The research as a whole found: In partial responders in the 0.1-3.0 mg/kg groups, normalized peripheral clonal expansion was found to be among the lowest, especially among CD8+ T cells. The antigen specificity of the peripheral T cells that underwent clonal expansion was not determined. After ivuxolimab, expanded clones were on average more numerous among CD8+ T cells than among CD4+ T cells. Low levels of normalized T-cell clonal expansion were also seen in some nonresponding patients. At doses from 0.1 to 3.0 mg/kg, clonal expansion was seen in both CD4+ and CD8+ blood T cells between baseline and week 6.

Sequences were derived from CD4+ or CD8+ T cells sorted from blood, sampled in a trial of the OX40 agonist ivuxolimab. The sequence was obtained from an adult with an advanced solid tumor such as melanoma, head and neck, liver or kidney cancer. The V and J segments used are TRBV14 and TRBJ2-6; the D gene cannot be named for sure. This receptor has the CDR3 CASSQGTGANVLTF. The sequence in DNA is TGTGCCAGCAGCCAGGGGACTGGGGCCAACGTCCTGACTTTC. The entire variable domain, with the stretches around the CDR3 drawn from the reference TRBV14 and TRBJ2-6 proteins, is EAGVTQFPSHSVIEKGQTVTLRCDPISGHDNLYWYRRVMGKEIKFLLHFVKESKQDESGMPNNRFLAERTGGTYSTLKVQPAELEDSGVYFCASSQGTGANVLTFGAGSRLTVL.